A selection of T cell receptor beta chains follows, all from one sample in a study of immune evolution from preneoplasia to lung adenocarcinoma. Method: immunoSEQ multiplex PCR; TCRdb's copy keeps in-frame clones and lacks some. The profile shows more than 8,500 clones, about 90% of them singletons. Specimen: FFPE invasive lung adenocarcinoma tissue. The receptors originated from a person aged 70 to 85 with invasive lung adenocarcinoma. Each CDR3 is given with its conserved first and last residue. A D gene is named only where the DNA matches it firmly. The size field is filled for only some rows; it gives once, few, many or a size class.

>.|TRBJ2-5|TRBV6-5|.
CASSKSFEGGETQYF
TGTGCCAGCAGTAAATCTTTCGAAGGGGGGGAGACCCAGTACTTC
>TRBD1|TRBJ1-2|TRBV27|.
CASSPGQARGYTF
TGTGCCAGCAGTCCTGGACAGGCGCGGGGCTACACCTTC
>TRBD2|TRBJ2-5|TRBV5-6|.
CASSLVGGGETQYF
TGTGCCAGCAGCTTGGTGGGGGGGGGAGAGACCCAGTACTTC
>TRBD2|TRBJ2-1|TRBV6-6|.
CASSYWGTSGSNEQFF
TGTGCCAGCAGTTACTGGGGGACTAGCGGGAGCAATGAGCAGTTCTTC
>.|TRBJ1-1|TRBV29-1|.
CSAIVQGEGTEAFF
TGCAGCGCCATCGTCCAGGGTGAGGGTACTGAAGCTTTCTTT
>TRBD1|TRBJ2-1|TRBV29-1|.
CSGGDRGRQNEQFF
TGCAGCGGGGGGGACAGGGGCCGACAAAATGAGCAGTTCTTC
>.|TRBJ2-7|TRBV28|.
CASSPSGVGAAYEQYF
TGTGCCAGCAGCCCATCCGGGGTGGGGGCGGCCTACGAGCAGTACTTC
>.|TRBJ1-2|TRBV7-9|.
CASSFTYGYTF
TGTGCCAGCAGCTTTACATATGGCTACACCTTC
>TRBD2|TRBJ2-2|TRBV5-1|once
CASSLEGLGHPNTGELFF
TGCGCCAGCAGCTTGGAGGGACTAGGGCACCCGAACACCGGGGAGCTGTTTTTT
>.|TRBJ2-7|TRBV28|.
CASRRTVYEQYF
TGTGCCAGCAGAAGGACAGTCTACGAGCAGTACTTC
>.|TRBJ2-4|TRBV6-6|.
CASSPHRDEDIQYF
TGTGCCAGCAGTCCCCACAGGGATGAGGACATTCAGTACTTC
>TRBD1|TRBJ1-4|TRBV18|.
CASHGTGVEKLFF
TGTGCCAGCCATGGGACAGGAGTTGAAAAACTGTTTTTT
>TRBD2|TRBJ2-7|TRBV28|.
CASNLAGDYEQYF
TGTGCCAGCAACCTAGCGGGGGACTACGAGCAGTACTTC
>TRBD2|TRBJ2-1|TRBV18|.
CASSLRGGANNDEQFF
TGTGCCAGCTCCCTCCGGGGGGGGGCTAATAACGATGAGCAGTTCTTC
>TRBD1|TRBJ1-1|TRBV5-6|.
CASSRGQGTTEAFF
TGTGCCAGCAGCCGCGGACAGGGGACCACTGAAGCTTTCTTT
>TRBD1|TRBJ1-2|TRBV28|once
CASSVDRANYGYTF
TGTGCCAGCAGCGTAGACAGGGCTAACTATGGCTACACCTTC
>TRBD1|TRBJ1-1|TRBV7-8|.
CASSLQGDAEAFF
TGTGCCAGCAGCTTACAGGGGGACGCTGAAGCTTTCTTT
>.|TRBJ2-1|TRBV29-1|.
CSVPGTLINNEQFF
TGCAGCGTGCCCGGGACGTTGATAAACAATGAGCAGTTCTTC
>.|TRBJ2-7|TRBV6-5|.
CASSYGTSSYEQYF
TGTGCCAGCAGTTACGGGACGTCTAGCTACGAGCAGTACTTC
>.|TRBJ1-2|TRBV9|.
CASSVYDRLSSYGYTF
TGTGCCAGCAGCGTGTATGACAGACTCTCCTCCTATGGCTACACCTTT
>TRBD1|TRBJ1-1|TRBV6-5|.
CASSRDRGLSEAFF
TGTGCCAGCAGTCGGGACAGGGGGTTATCAGAAGCTTTCTTT
>.|TRBJ2-1|TRBV13|few
CASSFPGFDEQFF
TGTGCCAGCAGCTTCCCTGGGTTCGATGAGCAGTTCTTC
>.|TRBJ2-2|TRBV2|.
CASTGASNTGELFF
TGTGCCAGCACCGGGGCCTCGAACACCGGGGAGCTGTTTTTT
>TRBD1|TRBJ1-1|TRBV9|.
CASSVGAGGRTEAFF
TGTGCCAGCAGCGTAGGGGCAGGGGGTCGGACTGAAGCTTTCTTT
>TRBD2|TRBJ2-2|TRBV9|.
CASSVGGVTGELFF
TGTGCCAGCAGCGTGGGAGGGGTTACCGGGGAGCTGTTTTTT
>TRBD1|TRBJ2-5|TRBV7-9|.
CASTLWDSQETQYF
TGTGCCAGCACCCTATGGGACAGCCAAGAGACCCAGTACTTC
>.|TRBJ1-1|TRBV5-8|few
CASSLWITEAFF
TGTGCCAGCAGCCTTTGGATCACTGAAGCTTTCTTT
>.|TRBJ2-4|TRBV21-1|.
CASSMELAKNIQYF
TGTGCCAGCAGCATGGAATTAGCCAAAAACATTCAGTACTTC
>TRBD2|TRBJ2-2|TRBV6-4|.
CASSPSRTSQSGELFF
TGTGCCAGCAGCCCATCCAGGACTAGTCAGTCCGGGGAGCTGTTTTTT
>.|TRBJ2-5|TRBV28|.
CASTKVQETQYF
TGTGCCAGCACTAAAGTCCAAGAGACCCAGTACTTC
>TRBD1|TRBJ2-7|TRBV5-8|.
CASSLWTGSYEQYF
TGTGCCAGCAGCTTATGGACAGGATCCTACGAGCAGTACTTC
>.|TRBJ1-1|TRBV6-5|.
CASSYEDSNTEAFF
TGTGCCAGCAGTTACGAAGACAGTAACACTGAAGCTTTCTTT
>.|TRBJ1-4|TRBV7-9|.
CASSLGSSTNEKLFF
TGTGCCAGCAGCTTAGGGAGTTCAACTAATGAAAAACTGTTTTTT
>TRBD2|TRBJ2-1|TRBV9|.
CASSVATSGRIGEQFF
TGTGCCAGCAGCGTAGCTACTAGCGGGAGAATTGGTGAGCAGTTCTTC
>.|TRBJ2-1|TRBV5-1|.
CASSLEGGSYNEQFF
TGCGCCAGCAGCTTGGAAGGGGGGTCGTACAATGAGCAGTTCTTC
>.|TRBJ2-2|TRBV6-5|.
CASSYRGLNTGELFF
TGTGCCAGCAGTTATAGGGGACTTAACACCGGGGAGCTGTTTTTT
>TRBD1|TRBJ2-7|TRBV2|.
CASGQGVIEQYF
TGTGCCAGCGGGCAGGGGGTAATTGAGCAGTACTTC
>TRBD1|TRBJ2-7|TRBV2|.
CASSLDRASYEQYF
TGTGCCAGCAGTTTAGACAGGGCTAGCTACGAGCAGTACTTC
>.|TRBJ2-1|TRBV29-1|.
CSVVGSSYNEQFF
TGCAGCGTTGTGGGGAGCTCCTACAATGAGCAGTTCTTC
>TRBD2|TRBJ2-2|TRBV27|.
CASSFKAGRTGELFF
TGTGCCAGCAGTTTCAAAGCGGGAAGGACCGGGGAGCTGTTTTTT
>.|TRBJ1-2|TRBV30|once
CAWGQSANYGYTF
TGTGCCTGGGGTCAATCTGCTAACTATGGCTACACCTTC
>.|TRBJ1-1|TRBV7-2|.
CASSFTSGVTEAFF
TGTGCCAGCAGCTTTACCAGTGGCGTCACTGAAGCTTTCTTT
>TRBD1|TRBJ2-7|TRBV6-5|once
CASSQGQGISYEQYF
TGTGCCAGCAGTCAGGGACAGGGTATCTCCTACGAGCAGTACTTC